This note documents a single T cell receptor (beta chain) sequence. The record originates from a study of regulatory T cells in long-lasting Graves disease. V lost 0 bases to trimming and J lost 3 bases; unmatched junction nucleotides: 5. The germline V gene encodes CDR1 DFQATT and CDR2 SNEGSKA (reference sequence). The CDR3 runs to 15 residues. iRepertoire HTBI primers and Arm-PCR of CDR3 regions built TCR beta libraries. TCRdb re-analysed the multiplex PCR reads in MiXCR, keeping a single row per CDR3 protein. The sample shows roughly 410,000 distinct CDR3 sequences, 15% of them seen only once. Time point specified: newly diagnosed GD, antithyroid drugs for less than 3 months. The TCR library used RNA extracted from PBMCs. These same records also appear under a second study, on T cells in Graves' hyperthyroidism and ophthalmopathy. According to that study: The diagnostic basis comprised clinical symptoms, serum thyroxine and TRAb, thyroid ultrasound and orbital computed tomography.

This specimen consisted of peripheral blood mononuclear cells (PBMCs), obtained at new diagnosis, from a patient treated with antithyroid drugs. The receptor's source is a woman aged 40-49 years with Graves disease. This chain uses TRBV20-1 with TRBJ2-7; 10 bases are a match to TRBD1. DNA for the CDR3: TGCAGTGCTAGAGATCAGCGGACAGGGGGCTACGAGCAGTACTTC. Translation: CSARDQRTGGYEQYF.